One and the same sample provided the 6 T cell receptor beta chains below, sequenced in a study of OX40 agonist ivuxolimab in advanced cancers. Data came from immunoSEQ multiplex PCR; TCRdb stores just in-frame clones and leaves some out. The data show about 90,000 clones, with about 85% seen just once and 0.22% held by the top ten. Sequenced material: CD4+ or CD8+ T cells sorted from blood, taken in a trial of the OX40 agonist ivuxolimab. The receptors derive from an adult with an advanced solid tumor such as melanoma, head and neck, liver or kidney cancer.

This clone was detected a few times. This chain uses TRBV7-9 with TRBJ1-5, with D hard to call. CDR1 SEHNR and CDR2 FQNEAQ come from the germline V gene (reference sequence). V gave up 1 base and J gave up 5 bases, with 6 bases separating them. This CDR3 is built from 13 residues. The CDR3 sequence is CASSLVADQPQHF. CDR3 coding DNA: TGTGCCAGCAGCTTAGTCGCGGATCAGCCCCAGCATTTT. Variable domain in full (rest from reference TRBV7-9 and TRBJ1-5): DTGVSQNPRHKITKRGQNVTFRCDPISEHNRLYWYRQTLGQGPEFLTYFQNEAQLEKSRLLSDRFSAERPKGSFSTLEIQRTEQGDSAMYLCASSLVADQPQHFGDGTRLSIL.

This chain uses TRBV11-3 with TRBJ2-1; perhaps D is TRBD1 or TRBD2 (5 bases each). The CDR3 length is 16 residues. Germline V lookup: CDR1 SGHNT, CDR2 YENEEA. The V end lost 5 bases, the J end lost 4 bases, and 18 bases lay between the germline ends. CDR3 DNA: TGTGCCAGCAGCCCCCGGAGCGGAAGACAGTACAATGAGCAGTTCTTC. Translation: CASSPRSGRQYNEQFF.

On this clone itself: This same CDR3 is encoded by further DNA sequences in the sample. V and J are TRBV5-6 and TRBJ2-5; weak D call: TRBD1 (6 bases). This CDR3 spans 14 amino acids. V lost 4 bases and J 5 bases, leaving 15 bases between the germline ends. Germline lookup yields CDR1 SGHDT and CDR2 YYEEEE. CDR3 nucleotides: TGTGCCAGCAGCAAAACAGGGCCGGGGGAGACCCAGTACTTC. Translated, it gives CASSKTGPGETQYF.

The chain uses TRBV11-2 and TRBJ1-4; D is perhaps TRBD1 (6 bases). Germline CDR1 is SGHAT and CDR2 is FQNNGV. CDR3 length equals 14 residues. V gave up 4 bases and J gave up 4 bases, with 10 bases separating them. CDR3 sequence reads: CASSSGAYNEKLFF. The CDR3 region has the DNA TGTGCCAGCAGCTCAGGGGCGTATAATGAAAAACTGTTTTTT.

The genes are TRBV7-3 and TRBJ2-1; TRBD1 might be the D (5 bases). The V end lost 4 bases, the J end lost 3 bases, and 13 bases lay between the germline ends. The CDR3 has 15 amino acids. Germline V gene sequence: CDR1 SGHTA, CDR2 FQGTGA. The DNA of the CDR3 is TGTGCCAGCAGCTCCGGCAGGGCCCTCTACAATGAGCAGTTCTTC. Translated, it gives CASSSGRALYNEQFF.

With regard to this clone: The same CDR3 arises from other DNA sequences in this sample as well. The rearrangement joins TRBV11-2 to TRBJ1-4; no firm D call. This CDR3 is 11 amino acids long. Germline V lookup: CDR1 SGHAT, CDR2 FQNNGV. V lost 3 bases to trimming and J lost 8 bases, with 4 bases between them. CDR3 residues: CASSLGEKLFF. The DNA for the CDR3 is TGTGCCAGCAGCTTGGGCGAAAAACTGTTTTTT. The full variable domain, in which reference TRBV11-2 and TRBJ1-4 provide the parts outside the CDR3, is EAGVAQSPRYKIIEKRQSVAFWCNPISGHATLYWYQQILGQGPKLLIQFQNNGVVDDSQLPKDRFSAERLKGVDSTLKIQPAKLEDSAVYLCASSLGEKLFFGSGTQLSVL.